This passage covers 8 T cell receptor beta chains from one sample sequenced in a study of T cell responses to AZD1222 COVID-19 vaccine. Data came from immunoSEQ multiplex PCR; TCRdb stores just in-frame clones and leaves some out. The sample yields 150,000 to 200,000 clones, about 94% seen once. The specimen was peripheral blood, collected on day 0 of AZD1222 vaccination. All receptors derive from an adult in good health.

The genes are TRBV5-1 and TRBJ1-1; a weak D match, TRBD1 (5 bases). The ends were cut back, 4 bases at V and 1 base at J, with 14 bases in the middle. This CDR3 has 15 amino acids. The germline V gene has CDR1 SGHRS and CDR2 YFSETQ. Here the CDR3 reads CASSERGRKNTEAFF. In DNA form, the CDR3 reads TGCGCCAGCAGCGAACGGGGGAGAAAGAACACTGAAGCTTTCTTT.

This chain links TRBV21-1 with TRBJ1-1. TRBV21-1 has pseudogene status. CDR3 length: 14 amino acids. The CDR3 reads CASSKAGGGTEAFF. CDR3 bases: TGTGCCAGCAGCAAAGCGGGGGGTGGCACTGAAGCTTTCTTT.

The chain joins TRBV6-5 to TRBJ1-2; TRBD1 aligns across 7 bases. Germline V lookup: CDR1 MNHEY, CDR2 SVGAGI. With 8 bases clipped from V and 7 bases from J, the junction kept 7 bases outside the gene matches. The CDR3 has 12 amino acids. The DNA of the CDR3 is TGTGCCAGCGCAGGGGGGGTCGGTGGCTACACCTTC. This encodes CASAGGVGGYTF.

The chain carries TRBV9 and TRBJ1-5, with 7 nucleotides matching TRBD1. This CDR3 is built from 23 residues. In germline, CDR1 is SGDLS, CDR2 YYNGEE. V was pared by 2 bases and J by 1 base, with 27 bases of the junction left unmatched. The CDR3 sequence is CASSVPTPPRFHRGPGSNQPQHF. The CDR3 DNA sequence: TGTGCCAGCAGCGTCCCCACCCCGCCGAGATTCCATAGGGGGCCGGGCAGCAATCAGCCCCAGCATTTT.

The DNA for the CDR3 is TGTGCCAGCAGTTACCTATCTAGCGGGAGACCCTACGAGCAGTACTTC. Protein sequence: CASSYLSSGRPYEQYF. The genes are TRBV6-5 and TRBJ2-7; 10 bases fit TRBD2. The trim removed 2 bases at V and 2 bases at J, leaving 6 bases unmatched. This CDR3 comprises 16 residues. Germline lookup yields CDR1 MNHEY and CDR2 SVGAGI.

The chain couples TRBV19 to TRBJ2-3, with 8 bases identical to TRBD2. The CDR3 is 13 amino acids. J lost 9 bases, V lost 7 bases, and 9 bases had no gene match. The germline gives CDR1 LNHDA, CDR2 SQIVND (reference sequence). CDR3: CASIPNSGKTQYF. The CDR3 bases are TGTGCCAGTATCCCGAATAGCGGGAAGACGCAGTATTTT.

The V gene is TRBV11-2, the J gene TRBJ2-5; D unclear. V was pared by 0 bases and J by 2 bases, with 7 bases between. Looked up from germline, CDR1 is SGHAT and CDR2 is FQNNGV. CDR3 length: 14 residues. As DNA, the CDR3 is TGTGCCAGCAGCTTAGATACAGTACAAGAGACCCAGTACTTC. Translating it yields CASSLDTVQETQYF.

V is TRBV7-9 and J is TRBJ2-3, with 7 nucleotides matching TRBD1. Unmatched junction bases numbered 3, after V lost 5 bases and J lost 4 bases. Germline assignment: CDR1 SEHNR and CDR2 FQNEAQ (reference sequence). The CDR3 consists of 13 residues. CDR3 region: CASSLGTADTQYF. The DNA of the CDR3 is TGTGCCAGCAGCCTCGGGACAGCAGATACGCAGTATTTT.